The 26 T cell receptor beta chains given below trace back to one sample, sequenced in a study of STAT5B mutations in CD4+ large granular lymphocyte leukemia. Sequencing was performed with immunoSEQ multiplex PCR; in TCRdb, only in-frame clones are kept and a portion is missing. The sample has over 30,000 clones; less than 85% are singletons. Sequenced: CD4+ T cells from blood buffy coats. Receptor source: a human donor in good health.

This clone is labeled as medium-sized. This chain joins TRBV7-3 and TRBJ1-2; possibly TRBD1 for D (6 bases). From germline, CDR1 is SGHTA and CDR2 FQGTGA. The CDR3 is 15 amino acids. Trimming stripped 0 bases from V and 8 bases from J, with 16 bases between. The CDR3 loop is CASSLTGRGVSGYTF. As DNA, the CDR3 is TGTGCCAGCAGCTTAACGGGCAGGGGCGTCTCAGGCTACACCTTC.

V usage is TRBV29-1 and J usage is TRBJ2-2; possible D gene TRBD2, 5 bases. The V end lost 4 bases, the J end lost 0 bases, and 6 bases lay between the germline ends. Germline V gene sequence: CDR1 SQVTM, CDR2 ANQGSEA. CDR3 size: 13 residues. CDR3 nucleotides: TGCAGCGTTGGGCGGGCGAACACCGGGGAGCTGTTTTTT. This sequence encodes CSVGRANTGELFF.

The J gene is TRBJ2-3, the V gene TRBV18; D perhaps matches TRBD1 (6 bases). Trimming left V 8 bases short and J 2 bases short, with 11 bases between. Germline CDR1 reads KGHSH; CDR2 reads LQKENI. This CDR3 spans 13 amino acids. The CDR3 sequence is CASEGDNTDTQYF. The CDR3 nucleotides are TGTGCCAGCGAGGGGGACAACACAGATACGCAGTATTTT.

This chain links TRBV6-5 with TRBJ2-5, with 10 bases that match TRBD1. The CDR3 is made up of 14 amino acids. The J segment lost 11 bases and the V segment lost 4 bases, leaving 10 bases of the junction unmatched. CDR1 is MNHEY, CDR2 SVGAGI, per germline. The CDR3: CASSSRQGAGEQYF. For the CDR3, the DNA is TGTGCCAGCAGTTCACGACAGGGGGCGGGAGAGCAGTACTTC.

This clone occurred once. The V gene is TRBV6-1, the J gene TRBJ2-3, with D uncertain. This CDR3 is 12 amino acids long. Trimming took 0 bases from V and 9 from J, leaving 7 bases between them. Germline CDR1 and CDR2: MNHNS and SASEGT. The CDR3 loop reads CASSEALQTQYF. The CDR3 DNA sequence: TGTGCCAGCAGTGAAGCATTACAGACGCAGTATTTT.

The CDR3 DNA reads TGCGCCAGCAGCCAAGAGACCCTCACTGAAGCTTTCTTT. Its translation: CASSQETLTEAFF. This chain connects TRBV4-3 to TRBJ1-1; D remains unclear. The CDR3 spans 13 residues. Deletions cut 0 bases from V and 4 bases from J, with 6 bases between. Germline V gene lookup returns CDR1 LGHNA and CDR2 YSLEER.

The J gene is TRBJ2-1, the V gene TRBV9; 8 nucleotides match TRBD2. CDR1 and CDR2 from the germline V gene are SGDLS and YYNGEE. Trimming removed 3 bases from V and 8 bases from J; junction bases left unmatched: 10. CDR3 length equals 15 residues. The DNA of the CDR3 is TGTGCCAGCAGCGGGCGGGGGGACCGTCCCGATGAGCAGTTCTTC. This translates into CASSGRGDRPDEQFF.

The chain carries TRBV5-1 and TRBJ2-5, with 9 bases lining up with TRBD1. Trimming took 1 base from V and 5 from J; bases not matched to a gene: 6. The CDR3 loop spans 15 amino acids. Germline CDR1 reads SGHRS; CDR2 reads YFSETQ. CDR3 nucleotide sequence: TGCGCCAGCAGCTTGATAGGGACAGGGAAGGAGACCCAGTACTTC. Its translation is CASSLIGTGKETQYF.

This chain connects TRBV5-6 to TRBJ2-7; 7 bases agree with TRBD2. CDR1 SGHDT and CDR2 YYEEEE come from the germline V gene. The CDR3 has 16 amino acids. V lost 4 bases and J lost 6; bases outside the gene matches: 16. CDR3: CASSPGKGGSGREQYF. The CDR3 DNA reads TGTGCCAGCAGCCCCGGAAAAGGCGGGAGTGGTCGCGAGCAGTACTTC. Complete variable domain (other parts from reference TRBV5-6 and TRBJ2-7): DAGVTQSPTHLIKTRGQQVTLRCSPKSGHDTVSWYQQALGQGPQFIFQYYEEEERQRGNFPDRFSGHQFPNYSSELNVNALLLGDSALYLCASSPGKGGSGREQYFGPGTRLTVT.

The rearrangement uses TRBV5-4 and TRBJ2-5, with D possibly TRBD1 on 5 matching bases. The better agreement between TRBJ2-7 and the DNA end casts doubt on the J call. This CDR3 region has 14 residues. Looked up from germline, CDR1 is SGHNT and CDR2 is YYREEE (reference sequence). Written as DNA, the CDR3 is TGTGCCAGCAGCCTTGGCCTCAGGGTCTACGAGCAGTACTTC. Its protein is CASSLGLRVYEQYF.

This clone was recorded only once. In DNA, the CDR3 is TGTGCCAGCAGCTTAGAGGGCAGCACCGCGAATCAGTTCTTC. Its protein is CASSLEGSTANQFF. J is TRBJ2-1 and V is TRBV7-9; D is ambiguous. This CDR3 is 14 amino acids long. V shed 1 base and J shed 13 bases, with 17 bases lying between them. Germline assignment: CDR1 SEHNR and CDR2 FQNEAQ (reference sequence).

This clone was observed once. The chain carries TRBV7-2 and TRBJ1-1; no reliable D call. CDR1 SGHTA and CDR2 FQGNSA come from the germline V gene. Between the trimmed V and J ends, which lost 3 bases and 11 bases, there was a span of 19 bases. The CDR3 has 14 residues. CDR3 sequence reads: CASSFRGPTRRAFF. The CDR3 bases are TGTGCCAGCAGCTTTCGAGGACCCACCCGGAGGGCTTTCTTT.

V and J are TRBV7-8 and TRBJ2-7, with TRBD2 identical over 7 bases. In germline, CDR1 is SGHVS, CDR2 FQNEAQ. V lost 1 base to trimming and J lost 0 bases; unmatched junction nucleotides: 3. CDR3 size: 15 residues. The CDR3 loop is CASSLGGSVSYEQYF. CDR3 DNA sequence: TGTGCCAGCAGCTTAGGCGGGAGCGTCTCCTACGAGCAGTACTTC. The full variable domain, its missing parts supplied by reference TRBV7-8 and TRBJ2-7, is GAGVSQSPRYKVAKRGQDVALRCDPISGHVSLFWYQQALGQGPEFLTYFQNEAQLDKSGLPSDRFFAERPEGSVSTLKIQRTQQEDSAVYLCASSLGGSVSYEQYFGPGTRLTVT.

This clone showed up just a few times. This chain uses TRBV4-2 with TRBJ1-1; 7 bases fit TRBD1. The germline CDR1 and CDR2 sequences are LGHNA and YNFKEQ. The CDR3 contains 14 residues. The trim removed 2 bases at V and 4 bases at J, leaving 4 bases unmatched. The CDR3 region is CASSQSGTVTEAFF. CDR3 coding DNA: TGTGCCAGCAGCCAATCCGGGACAGTCACTGAAGCTTTCTTT.

In nucleotides, the CDR3 is TGTGCCAGCAGCCTCGGGACTAGCGGAGCCAAAAACATTCAGTACTTC. It specifies CASSLGTSGAKNIQYF. The V and J genes are TRBV5-5 and TRBJ2-4; 11 nucleotides match TRBD2. In germline, CDR1 is SGHKS, CDR2 YYEKEE (reference sequence). The length of the CDR3 is 16 residues. Trimming cost V 4 bases and J 0 bases; bases outside gene matches: 3.

The chain links TRBV5-4 to TRBJ2-5; no clear D. The germline CDR1 and CDR2 sequences are SGHNT and YYREEE (reference sequence). There are 13 residues in the CDR3. Trimming removed 4 bases from V and 3 bases from J, with 10 bases in between. The CDR3 sequence is CASSQADEETQYF. The CDR3 DNA reads as TGTGCCAGCAGCCAGGCAGACGAAGAGACCCAGTACTTC.

The chain recombines TRBV10-2 with TRBJ2-1; 14 nucleotides align to TRBD2. The junction had 5 bases not matched to a gene; V was cut back by 7 bases and J by 9 bases. CDR1 WSHSY and CDR2 SAAADI come from the germline V gene. The CDR3 has 14 amino acids. CDR3 sequence: CASTGTSGRSEQFF. The CDR3 region has the DNA TGCGCCAGCACCGGGACTAGCGGGAGAAGTGAGCAGTTCTTC.

This clone was counted a few times. The chain couples TRBV7-2 to TRBJ1-1; D possibly corresponds to TRBD1 (6 bases). The germline CDR1 and CDR2 sequences are SGHTA and FQGNSA. CDR3 length equals 17 residues. Trimming left V 2 bases short and J 4 bases short, with 20 bases between. CDR3 sequence reads: CASSLFGGGSLTTEAFF. Written as DNA, the CDR3 is TGTGCCAGCAGCTTATTTGGGGGGGGCAGTCTGACCACTGAAGCTTTCTTT.

The chain uses TRBV5-1 and TRBJ2-1; D is ambiguous. Deletions cut 0 bases from V and 5 bases from J, with 6 bases between. Germline lookup yields CDR1 SGHRS and CDR2 YFSETQ. The CDR3 is 13 residues long. The chain's CDR3 is CASSLGPDNEQFF. Here the CDR3 DNA reads TGCGCCAGCAGCTTGGGCCCTGACAATGAGCAGTTCTTC.

This chain links TRBV5-4 with TRBJ1-2, with 8 nucleotides matching TRBD1. The germline V gene has CDR1 SGHNT and CDR2 YYREEE (reference sequence). The V and J ends lost 5 bases and 7 bases, in that order; junction bases with no gene match: 7. The CDR3 sequence is 13 residues long. The CDR3 spells CASRVTGGTGYTF. The CDR3 DNA sequence: TGTGCCAGCAGGGTTACAGGGGGGACTGGCTACACCTTC.

The CDR3 nucleotides are TGTGCCAGCTCACCACCCCTCGGACAGGGCGGCAATCAGCCCCAGCATTTT. This sequence encodes CASSPPLGQGGNQPQHF. The chain employs TRBV18 and TRBJ1-5; 8 bases are shared with TRBD1. CDR3 length: 17 residues. Germline lookup yields CDR1 KGHSH and CDR2 LQKENI. The V and J ends lost 0 bases and 2 bases, in that order; junction bases with no gene match: 6.

A single count supports this clone. The J gene is TRBJ2-3, the V gene TRBV6-1; D is perhaps TRBD2 (5 bases). Trimming left V 3 bases short and J 4 bases short, with 11 bases between. The CDR3 contains 14 residues. Germline CDR1 and CDR2: MNHNS and SASEGT. The CDR3 DNA reads as TGTGCCAGCAGTGACGAGGGCGACCCAGATACGCAGTATTTT. Translating it yields CASSDEGDPDTQYF.

The chain uses TRBV4-1 and TRBJ2-3; 8 bases align to TRBD2. Germline-derived CDR1 and CDR2 are MGHRA and YSYEKL. The J segment lost 2 bases and the V segment lost 1 base, leaving 8 bases of the junction unmatched. The CDR3 covers 17 residues. The CDR3, as DNA: TGCGCCAGCAGCCAAGGGGCCGGGAGGGCCTTCACAGATACGCAGTATTTT. Translating gives CASSQGAGRAFTDTQYF.

The count of this clone is one. The rearrangement joins TRBV19 to TRBJ1-5, with TRBD1 identical over 7 bases. Per germline, CDR1 LNHDA and CDR2 SQIVND (reference sequence). Germline trimming cut 6 bases from V and 4 bases from J; bases unmatched to any gene: 12. The CDR3 loop spans 16 amino acids. The CDR3 DNA sequence: TGTGCCAGTAGGCAAAACCGGGACAGACTAAATCAGCCCCAGCATTTT. Its protein product is CASRQNRDRLNQPQHF.

This clone was seen a few times. The chain employs TRBV5-1 and TRBJ1-4; 7 bases are a match to TRBD1. CDR3 size: 14 residues. In germline, CDR1 is SGHRS, CDR2 YFSETQ. Unmatched junction bases numbered 4, after V lost 7 bases and J lost 1 base. The chain's CDR3 is CASRGTVTNEKLFF. The CDR3 DNA is TGCGCCAGCCGGGGGACAGTAACTAATGAAAAACTGTTTTTT.

This clone was seen only a few times. This chain connects TRBV9 to TRBJ1-1; D is ambiguous. Trimming stripped 0 bases from V and 1 base from J, with 7 bases between. The CDR3 extends over 14 amino acids. Germline CDR1 and CDR2: SGDLS and YYNGEE. CDR3: CASSVVEGNTEAFF. CDR3 in DNA: TGTGCCAGCAGCGTAGTGGAGGGGAACACTGAAGCTTTCTTT.